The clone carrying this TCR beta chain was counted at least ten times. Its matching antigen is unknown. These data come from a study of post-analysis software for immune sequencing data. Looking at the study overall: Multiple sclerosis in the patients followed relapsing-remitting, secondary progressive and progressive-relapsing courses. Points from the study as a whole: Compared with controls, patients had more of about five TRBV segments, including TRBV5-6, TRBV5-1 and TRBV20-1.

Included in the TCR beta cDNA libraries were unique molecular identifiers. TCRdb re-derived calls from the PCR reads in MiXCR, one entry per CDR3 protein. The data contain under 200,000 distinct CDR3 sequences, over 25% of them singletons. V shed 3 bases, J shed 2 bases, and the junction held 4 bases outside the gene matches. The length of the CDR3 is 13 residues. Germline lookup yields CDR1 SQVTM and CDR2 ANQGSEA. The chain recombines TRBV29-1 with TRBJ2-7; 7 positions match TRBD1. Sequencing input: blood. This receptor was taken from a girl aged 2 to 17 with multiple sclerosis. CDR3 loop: CSVEGDSPYEQYF. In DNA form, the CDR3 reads TGCAGCGTTGAGGGGGACAGTCCCTACGAGCAGTACTTC.